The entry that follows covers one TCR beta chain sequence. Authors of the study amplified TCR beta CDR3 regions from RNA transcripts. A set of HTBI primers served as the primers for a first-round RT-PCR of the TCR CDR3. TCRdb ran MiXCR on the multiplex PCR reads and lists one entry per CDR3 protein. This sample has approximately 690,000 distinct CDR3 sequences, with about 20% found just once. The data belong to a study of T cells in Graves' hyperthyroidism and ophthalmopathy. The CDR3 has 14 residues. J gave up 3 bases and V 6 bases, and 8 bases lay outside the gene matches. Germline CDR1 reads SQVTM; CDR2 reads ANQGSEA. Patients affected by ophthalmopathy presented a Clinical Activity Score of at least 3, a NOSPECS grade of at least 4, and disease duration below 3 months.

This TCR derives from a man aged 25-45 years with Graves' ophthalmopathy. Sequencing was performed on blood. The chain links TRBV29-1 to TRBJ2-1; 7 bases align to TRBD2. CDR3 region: CSVRAGVGYNEQFF. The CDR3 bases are TGCAGCGTGCGGGCGGGGGTCGGCTACAATGAGCAGTTCTTC.